What follows are 18 T cell receptor beta chains derived from one specimen sequenced in a study of T cell repertoires in cytomegalovirus infection. TCRdb ran MiXCR on the reads and lists one entry per CDR3 protein. The sample yields 250,000 to 350,000 distinct CDR3 sequences, about 23% seen once. The sample taken for sequencing was PBMCs. These receptor sequences come from a human donor in good health (CMV status not recorded). Some clones in this sample may be carry-over from other donors' samples.

The J gene is TRBJ1-2, the V gene TRBV7-9; the D gene is possibly TRBD1 (6 bases). Trimming removed 0 bases at V and 3 bases at J, with 11 bases between. The CDR3 contains 15 residues. Germline V CDR1 and CDR2: SEHNR, FQNEAQ (reference sequence). The CDR3 DNA reads TGTGCCAGCAGCTTAGCGGTGTCAGGGGACTATGGCTACACCTTC. This codes for CASSLAVSGDYGYTF.

The gene calls are TRBV7-8 and TRBJ1-3; D ambiguous. This CDR3 has 15 residues. V lost 1 base, J lost 7 bases, and 14 bases lay in between. Germline V CDR1 and CDR2: SGHVS, FQNEAQ. In nucleotides, the CDR3 is TGTGCCAGCAGCTTAGACGGCATTGGAATGAACACCATATATTTT. Its translation: CASSLDGIGMNTIYF. Filled out from reference TRBV7-8 and TRBJ1-3, the complete variable domain reads GAGVSQSPRYKVAKRGQDVALRCDPISGHVSLFWYQQALGQGPEFLTYFQNEAQLDKSGLPSDRFFAERPEGSVSTLKIQRTQQEDSAVYLCASSLDGIGMNTIYFGEGSWLTVV.

This clonotype was detected a few times. The chain is built from TRBV5-1 and TRBJ1-1, with unresolved D. V was cut by 0 bases and J by 1 base, with 10 bases left in between. Per germline, CDR1 SGHRS and CDR2 YFSETQ. The CDR3 is made up of 15 amino acids. The CDR3 coding sequence is TGCGCCAGCAGCTTGGCAGGCGGTTGGAACACTGAAGCTTTCTTT. Translating gives CASSLAGGWNTEAFF.

There are a few counts of this clonotype. V gene TRBV20-1 combines with J gene TRBJ2-3, with 11 bases fitting TRBD2. This CDR3 spans 16 amino acids. After removal of 0 bases from V and 4 bases from J, the junction contained 6 bases not matched to a gene. Germline CDR1 reads DFQATT; CDR2 reads SNEGSKA (reference sequence). This CDR3 is CSARDHTSGGADTQYF. The DNA for the CDR3 is TGCAGTGCTAGAGATCATACTAGCGGGGGTGCAGATACGCAGTATTTT.

The CDR3 nucleotides are TGCAGTGCCCAGGGACTAGCGGTGAACCAAGAGACCCAGTACTTC. Residues: CSAQGLAVNQETQYF. The genes are TRBV20-1 and TRBJ2-5; 11 bases agree with TRBD2. The length of the CDR3 is 15 residues. After removal of 6 bases from V and 0 bases from J, the junction contained 6 bases not matched to a gene. Germline V CDR1 and CDR2: DFQATT, SNEGSKA (reference sequence).

This chain connects TRBV2 to TRBJ2-7, with 8 bases that match TRBD1. CDR3 length: 14 residues. Germline-derived CDR1 and CDR2 are SNHLY and FYNNEI. J gave up 6 bases and V 6 bases, and 10 bases lay outside the gene matches. The CDR3 here is CASRKDRGGGEQYF. The CDR3 DNA is TGTGCCAGCAGAAAAGACAGGGGAGGCGGCGAGCAGTACTTC.

This clonotype came up a few times. The chain carries TRBV6-2 or TRBV6-3 and TRBJ2-1, with 10 positions matching TRBD2. CDR1 is MNHEY and CDR2 is SVGEGT in the germline V gene. Losses at the gene ends were 4 bases for V and 6 bases for J; bases not matched to a gene: 9. This CDR3 region has 16 residues. The CDR3 DNA is TGTGCCAGCAGTTCTCCAGCGGGAGGGCCTCCCAATGAGCAGTTCTTC. Translation gives CASSSPAGGPPNEQFF.

The chain is built from TRBV6-2 or TRBV6-3 and TRBJ1-1; 7 positions match TRBD1. Germline CDR1 reads MNHEY; CDR2 reads SVGEGT. This CDR3 has 14 amino acids. With V trimmed by 8 bases and J by 0 bases, 6 bases remained unmatched. The CDR3 spells CASGPGTVNTEAFF. CDR3 nucleotides: TGTGCCAGCGGCCCCGGGACAGTGAACACTGAAGCTTTCTTT.

This clonotype showed up just a few times. J is TRBJ1-5 and V is TRBV2; D remains ambiguous. V was cut by 4 bases and J by 0 bases, with 25 bases left in between. CDR3 length: 20 residues. Germline CDR1 and CDR2: SNHLY and FYNNEI. CDR3 in DNA: TGTGCCAGCAGTGGTGTGGTTGGTGATGGCCGGAGCTATAGCAATCAGCCCCAGCATTTT. Its translation: CASSGVVGDGRSYSNQPQHF.

Points on this clonotype: A much larger clone sits a single nucleotide away, making a read error possible. A read error is likely, as this CDR3 ends without the conserved phenylalanine or tryptophan. This chain uses TRBV20-1 with TRBJ2-1; 8 bases fit TRBD1. Losses at the gene ends were 2 bases for V and 6 bases for J; bases not matched to a gene: 3. This CDR3 region has 13 residues. Per the germline V gene, CDR1 is DFQATT and CDR2 is SNEGSKA (reference sequence). CDR3 coding DNA: TGCAGTGCTAGAAAGGGACAGGTCAATGAGCAGTTCCTC. This translates into CSARKGQVNEQFL.

This clonotype was counted between two and nine times. The rearrangement joins TRBV14 to TRBJ2-2, with unresolved D. Trimming stripped 6 bases from V and 6 bases from J, with 11 bases between. The CDR3 runs to 13 residues. Per the germline V gene, CDR1 is SGHDN and CDR2 is FVKESK. The CDR3 loop reads CASSSFRAGELFF. The CDR3 DNA follows: TGTGCCAGCAGTTCTTTTAGAGCCGGGGAGCTGTTTTTT.

The sample holds a few counts of this clonotype. The V gene is TRBV7-2, the J gene TRBJ2-1; 10 positions agree with TRBD2. Germline trimming cut 2 bases from V and 11 bases from J; bases unmatched to any gene: 9. CDR3 size: 15 residues. Per the germline V gene, CDR1 is SGHTA and CDR2 is FQGNSA. This CDR3 reads CASSLRTSGTMKQFF. The CDR3, as DNA: TGTGCCAGCAGCTTAAGGACTAGCGGTACAATGAAGCAGTTCTTC. The entire variable domain, with the rest obtained from reference TRBV7-2 and TRBJ2-1, is as follows: GAGVSQSPSNKVTEKGKDVELRCDPISGHTALYWYRQSLGQGLEFLIYFQGNSAPDKSGLPSDRFSAERTGGSVSTLTIQRTQQEDSAVYLCASSLRTSGTMKQFFGPGTRLTVL.

The sample holds many counts of this clonotype. This rearrangement joins TRBV7-9 to TRBJ2-7; D may match TRBD1 or TRBD2 (6 bases each). The germline V gene encodes CDR1 SEHNR and CDR2 FQNEAQ (reference sequence). V was cut by 11 bases and J by 1 base, with 15 bases left in between. This CDR3 contains 13 residues. Here the CDR3 reads CAGRGASSYEQYF. The CDR3, as DNA: TGTGCCGGAAGGGGGGCCTCATCCTACGAGCAGTACTTC.

In its sample, this clonotype was seen many times. This rearrangement joins TRBV7-2 to TRBJ1-3; TRBD1 matches at 7 bases. This CDR3 comprises 15 residues. Germline CDR1 SGHTA, CDR2 FQGNSA. V shed 1 base and J 1 base; nucleotides not matched to a gene: 1. CDR3 region: CASSLDRGSGNTIYF. Written as DNA, the CDR3 is TGTGCCAGCAGCTTAGACAGGGGTTCTGGAAACACCATATATTTT.

This clonotype was recorded a few times. The chain employs TRBV6-5 and TRBJ1-6; tentatively, D is TRBD1 (6 bases). The ends were cut back, 6 bases at V and 3 bases at J, with 24 bases in the middle. The germline CDR1 and CDR2 sequences are MNHEY and SVGAGI. CDR3 size: 19 residues. The CDR3 bases are TGTGCCAGCAGCTTACTCTCCCCGAGCAGGGGCCACTATAATTCACCCCTCCACTTT. Residues: CASSLLSPSRGHYNSPLHF.

This clonotype was recorded a few times. The chain carries TRBV20-1 and TRBJ2-7; 11 bases map to TRBD2. The CDR3 is 14 amino acids. The V gene end was trimmed by 5 bases and the J gene end by 4 bases; junction bases not matched to a gene: 7. Germline lookup yields CDR1 DFQATT and CDR2 SNEGSKA (reference sequence). The CDR3 loop reads CSALALAGGYEQYF. CDR3 sequence (DNA): TGCAGTGCTCTCGCCCTAGCGGGAGGTTACGAGCAGTACTTC.

The V gene is TRBV20-1, the J gene TRBJ1-5, with D hard to call. V shed 5 bases and J shed 5 bases, with 16 bases lying between them. Germline V gene data show CDR1 as DFQATT and CDR2 as SNEGSKA (reference sequence). The CDR3 length is 14 residues. The CDR3 bases are TGCAGTGCTCCACGCAGTCCGGGAGATCAGCCCCAGCATTTT. Amino acid sequence: CSAPRSPGDQPQHF.

The chain combines TRBV20-1 with TRBJ2-1; D gene ambiguous. CDR3 length: 10 residues. Germline CDR1 DFQATT, CDR2 SNEGSKA (reference sequence). V lost 6 bases and J 8 bases, leaving 8 bases between the germline ends. In DNA form, the CDR3 reads TGCAGTGCGGAGAGGTATGAGCAGTTCTTC. Amino acid sequence: CSAERYEQFF.